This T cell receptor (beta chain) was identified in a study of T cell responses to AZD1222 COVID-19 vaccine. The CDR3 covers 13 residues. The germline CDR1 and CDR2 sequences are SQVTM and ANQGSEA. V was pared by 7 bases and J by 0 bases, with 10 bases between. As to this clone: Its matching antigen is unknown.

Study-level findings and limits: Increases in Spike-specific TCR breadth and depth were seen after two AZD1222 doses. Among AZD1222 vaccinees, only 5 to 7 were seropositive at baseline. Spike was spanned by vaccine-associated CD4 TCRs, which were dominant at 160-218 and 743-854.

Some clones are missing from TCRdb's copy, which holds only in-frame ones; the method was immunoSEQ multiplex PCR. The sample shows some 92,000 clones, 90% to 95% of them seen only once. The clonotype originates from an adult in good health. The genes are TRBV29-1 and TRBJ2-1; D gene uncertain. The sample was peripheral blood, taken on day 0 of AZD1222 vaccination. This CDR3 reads CSAPASSYNEQFF. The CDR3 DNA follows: TGCAGCGCCCCGGCGAGCTCCTACAATGAGCAGTTCTTC.